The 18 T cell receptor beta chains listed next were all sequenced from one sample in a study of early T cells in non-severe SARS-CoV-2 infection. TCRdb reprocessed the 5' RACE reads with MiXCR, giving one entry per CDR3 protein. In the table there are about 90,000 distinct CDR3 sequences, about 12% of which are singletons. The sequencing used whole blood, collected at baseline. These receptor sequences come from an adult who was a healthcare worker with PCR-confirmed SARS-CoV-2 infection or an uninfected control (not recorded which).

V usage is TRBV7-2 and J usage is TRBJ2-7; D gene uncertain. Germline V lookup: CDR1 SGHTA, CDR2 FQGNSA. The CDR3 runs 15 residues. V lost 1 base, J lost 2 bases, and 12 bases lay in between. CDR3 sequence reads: CASSLVPRLTYEQYF. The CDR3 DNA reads TGTGCCAGCAGCTTAGTCCCGCGGCTAACCTACGAGCAGTACTTC. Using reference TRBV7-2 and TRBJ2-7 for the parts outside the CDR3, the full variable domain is GAGVSQSPSNKVTEKGKDVELRCDPISGHTALYWYRQSLGQGLEFLIYFQGNSAPDKSGLPSDRFSAERTGGSVSTLTIQRTQQEDSAVYLCASSLVPRLTYEQYFGPGTRLTVT.

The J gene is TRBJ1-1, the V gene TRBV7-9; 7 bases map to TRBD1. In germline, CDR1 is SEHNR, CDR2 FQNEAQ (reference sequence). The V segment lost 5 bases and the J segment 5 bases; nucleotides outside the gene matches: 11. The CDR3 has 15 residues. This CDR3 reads CASSPPTGFDTEAFF. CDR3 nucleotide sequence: TGTGCCAGCAGCCCCCCGACAGGGTTTGATACTGAAGCTTTCTTT.

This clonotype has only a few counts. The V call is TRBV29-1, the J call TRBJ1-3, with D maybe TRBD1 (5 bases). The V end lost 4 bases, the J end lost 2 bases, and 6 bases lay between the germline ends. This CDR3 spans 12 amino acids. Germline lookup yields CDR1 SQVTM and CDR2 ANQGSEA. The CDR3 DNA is TGCAGCGTTGCGACAGCTGGAAACACCATATATTTT. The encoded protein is CSVATAGNTIYF.

For the CDR3, the DNA is TGTGCCAGCAGCTTATCTCCCCGCCCAGATACGCAGTATTTT. It is translated as CASSLSPRPDTQYF. This chain joins TRBV11-2 and TRBJ2-3; no reliable D call. The CDR3 is made up of 14 amino acids. Germline assignment: CDR1 SGHAT and CDR2 FQNNGV. Trimming cost V 2 bases and J 4 bases, with 10 bases left between them.

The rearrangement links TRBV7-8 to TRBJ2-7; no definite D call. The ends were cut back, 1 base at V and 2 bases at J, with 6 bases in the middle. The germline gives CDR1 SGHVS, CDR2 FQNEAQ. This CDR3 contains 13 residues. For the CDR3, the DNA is TGTGCCAGCAGCTTAGTCGCTCCCTACGAGCAGTACTTC. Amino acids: CASSLVAPYEQYF.

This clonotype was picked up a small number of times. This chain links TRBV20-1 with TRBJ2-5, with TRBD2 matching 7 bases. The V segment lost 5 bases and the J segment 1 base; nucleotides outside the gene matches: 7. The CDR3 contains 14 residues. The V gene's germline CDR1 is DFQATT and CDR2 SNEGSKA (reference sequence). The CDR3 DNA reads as TGCAGTGCTCTCACTAGCGACTTCCAAGAGACCCAGTACTTC. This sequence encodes CSALTSDFQETQYF.

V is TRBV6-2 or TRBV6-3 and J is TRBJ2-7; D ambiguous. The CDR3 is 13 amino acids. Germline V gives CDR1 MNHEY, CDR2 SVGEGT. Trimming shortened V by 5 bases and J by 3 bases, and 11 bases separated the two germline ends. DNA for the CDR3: TGTGCCAGCAGTCCAGACTCAATCTACGAGCAGTACTTC. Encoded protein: CASSPDSIYEQYF.

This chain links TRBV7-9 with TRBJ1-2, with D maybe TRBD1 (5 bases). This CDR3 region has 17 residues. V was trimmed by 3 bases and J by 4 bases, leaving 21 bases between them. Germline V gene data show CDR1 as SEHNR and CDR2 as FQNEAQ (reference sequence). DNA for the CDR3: TGTGCCAGCAGCTTGTTCCCCGGGGCAGGAGCTTCCTATGGCTACACCTTC. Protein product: CASSLFPGAGASYGYTF.

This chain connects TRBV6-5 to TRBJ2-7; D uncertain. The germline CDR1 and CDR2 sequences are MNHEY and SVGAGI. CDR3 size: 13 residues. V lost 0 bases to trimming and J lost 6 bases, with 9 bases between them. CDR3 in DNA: TGTGCCAGCAGTTACTCGAATCCTAGCGAGCAGTACTTC. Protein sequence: CASSYSNPSEQYF.

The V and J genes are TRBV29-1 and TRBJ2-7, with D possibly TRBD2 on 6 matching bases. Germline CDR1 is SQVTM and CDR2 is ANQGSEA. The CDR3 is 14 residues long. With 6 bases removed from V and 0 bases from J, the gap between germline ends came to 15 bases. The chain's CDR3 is CSVIGLLSSYEQYF. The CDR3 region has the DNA TGCAGCGTGATAGGACTATTAAGCTCCTACGAGCAGTACTTC.

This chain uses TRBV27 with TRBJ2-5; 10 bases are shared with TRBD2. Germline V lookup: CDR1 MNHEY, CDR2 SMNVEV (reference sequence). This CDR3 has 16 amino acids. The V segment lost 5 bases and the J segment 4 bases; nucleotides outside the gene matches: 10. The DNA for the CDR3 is TGTGCCAGCAGTCCCTTCGGAGCGGGAGGGGCAGAGACCCAGTACTTC. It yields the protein CASSPFGAGGAETQYF.

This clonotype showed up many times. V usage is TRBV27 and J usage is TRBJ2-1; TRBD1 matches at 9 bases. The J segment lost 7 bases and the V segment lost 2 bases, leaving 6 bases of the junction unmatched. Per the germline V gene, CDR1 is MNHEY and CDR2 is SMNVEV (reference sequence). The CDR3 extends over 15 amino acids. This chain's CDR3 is CASSLARQGGNEQFF. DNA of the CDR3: TGTGCCAGCAGTTTAGCGAGACAGGGGGGAAATGAGCAGTTCTTC.

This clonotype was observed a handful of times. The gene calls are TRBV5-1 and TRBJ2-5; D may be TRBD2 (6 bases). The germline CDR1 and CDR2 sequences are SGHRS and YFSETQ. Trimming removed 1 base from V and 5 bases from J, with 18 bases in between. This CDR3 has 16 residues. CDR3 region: CASSLIGQGGLETQYF. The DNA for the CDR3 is TGCGCCAGCAGCTTGATAGGGCAGGGAGGATTGGAGACCCAGTACTTC.

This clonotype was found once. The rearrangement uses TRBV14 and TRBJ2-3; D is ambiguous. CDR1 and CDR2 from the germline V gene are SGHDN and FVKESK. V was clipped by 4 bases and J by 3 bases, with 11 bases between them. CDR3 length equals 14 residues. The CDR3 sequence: CASSLTAGTDTQYF. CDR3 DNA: TGTGCCAGCAGCCTAACGGCCGGTACAGATACGCAGTATTTT.

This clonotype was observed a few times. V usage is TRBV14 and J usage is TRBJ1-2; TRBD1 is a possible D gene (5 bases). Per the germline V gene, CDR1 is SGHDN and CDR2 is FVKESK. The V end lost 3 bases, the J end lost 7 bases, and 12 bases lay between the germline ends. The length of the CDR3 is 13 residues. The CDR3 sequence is CASSQGPLIGYTF. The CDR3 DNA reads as TGTGCCAGCAGCCAGGGACCCCTCATTGGCTACACCTTC.

CDR3 bases: TGCAGTGCTAGATCCCCCGACAGCTTCTATGGCTACACCTTC. Protein: CSARSPDSFYGYTF. The chain uses TRBV20-1 and TRBJ1-2; weak D call: TRBD1 (5 bases). Germline values: CDR1 DFQATT, CDR2 SNEGSKA (reference sequence). The V and J ends lost 2 bases and 4 bases respectively, with 14 bases between them. The CDR3 consists of 14 residues.

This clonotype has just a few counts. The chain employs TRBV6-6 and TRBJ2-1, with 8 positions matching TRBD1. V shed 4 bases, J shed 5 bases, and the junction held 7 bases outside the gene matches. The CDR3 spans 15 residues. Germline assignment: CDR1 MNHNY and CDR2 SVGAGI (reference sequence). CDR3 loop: CASSLDRGGHNEQFF. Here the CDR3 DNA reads TGTGCCAGCAGTTTAGACAGGGGAGGACACAATGAGCAGTTCTTC.

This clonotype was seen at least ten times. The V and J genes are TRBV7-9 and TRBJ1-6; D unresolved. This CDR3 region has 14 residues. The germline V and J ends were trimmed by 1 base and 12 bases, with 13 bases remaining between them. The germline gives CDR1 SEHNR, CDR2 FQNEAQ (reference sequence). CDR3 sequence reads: CASSLDLSGGPLHF. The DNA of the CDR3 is TGTGCCAGCAGCTTAGACCTCTCGGGCGGACCCCTCCACTTT.